The clone carrying this T cell receptor beta chain was seen once. The investigators amplified TCR beta CDR3 regions from RNA transcripts. Primed by the HTBI set, a first-round RT-PCR was run on the TCR CDR3. A single record per CDR3 protein comes from TCRdb applying MiXCR to the multiplex PCR reads. The sample lists 500,000 to 600,000 distinct CDR3 sequences, 40% to 50% occurring once. The data belong to a study of T cells in Graves' hyperthyroidism and ophthalmopathy. The CDR3 sequence is 12 residues long. With 5 bases removed from V and 9 bases from J, the gap between germline ends came to 10 bases. The germline V gene encodes CDR1 KGHDR and CDR2 SFDVKD.

This sequence originates from an adult woman with Graves' disease, either hyperthyroidism or ophthalmopathy (not recorded which). The chain joins TRBV24-1 to TRBJ2-1, with D possibly TRBD2 on 5 matching bases. Sequencing was carried out using peripheral blood or thyroid tissue (not recorded which). CDR3 sequence: CATSARGGEQFF. The CDR3 DNA follows: TGTGCCACCAGTGCACGAGGAGGTGAGCAGTTCTTC.